This T cell receptor beta chain is from a study of cytomegalovirus exposure and HLA in healthy donors. Study results and limitations: Most sequenced TCRs were rare (though some public TCRs occurred in many donors).

60 Vbeta and 13 Jbeta primers were used in PCR. Libraries were prepared by immunoSEQ multiplex PCR; TCRdb keeps only in-frame clonotypes and omits some of them. In the table there are roughly 140,000 clones, about 85% of which are singletons. Concerning this clone itself: Its antigen is as yet unknown.

V gave up 1 base and J gave up 10 bases; unmatched junction bases: 10. CDR1 is GTSNPN, CDR2 SVGIG, per germline (reference sequence). The CDR3 loop spans 15 amino acids. This sequence originates from a woman aged 18-29 years in good health and CMV-seronegative. Input material: PBMCs. The chain links TRBV30 to TRBJ2-3, with 11 bases matching TRBD1. This CDR3 is CAWSAGTGGFGAQYF. Here the CDR3 DNA reads TGTGCCTGGAGTGCGGGGACAGGGGGTTTCGGGGCGCAGTATTTT.